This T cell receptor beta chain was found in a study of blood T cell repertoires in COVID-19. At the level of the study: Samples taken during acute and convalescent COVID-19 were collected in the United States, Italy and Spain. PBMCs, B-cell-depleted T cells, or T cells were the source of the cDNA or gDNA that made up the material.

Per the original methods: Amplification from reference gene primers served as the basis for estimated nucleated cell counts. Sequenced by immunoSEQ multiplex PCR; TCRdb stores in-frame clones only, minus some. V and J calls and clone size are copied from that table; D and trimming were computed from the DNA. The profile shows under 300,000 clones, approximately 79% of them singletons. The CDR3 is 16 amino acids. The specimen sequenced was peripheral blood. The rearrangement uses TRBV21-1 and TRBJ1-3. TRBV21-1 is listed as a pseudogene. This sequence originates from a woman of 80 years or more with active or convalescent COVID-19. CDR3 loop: CASSKARTGKGNTIYF. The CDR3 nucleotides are TGTGCCAGCAGCAAAGCGCGGACTGGGAAGGGAAACACCATATATTTT.